This T cell receptor beta chain was observed in a study of Ad26.COV2.S vaccination and SARS-CoV-2 variants. Points from the study as a whole: Vaccine recipients surpassed placebo recipients in spike-specific TCR breadth.

Germline V gives CDR1 SNHLY, CDR2 FYNNEI. This CDR3 has 15 residues. The V gene lost 7 bases and the J gene lost 8 bases, with 20 bases spanning the gap. Noted treatment: roughly 18 received Ad26.COV2.S at low or high dose, single or two shots; 5 received placebo; per-sample allocation not given. Samples came from day 63 after the first vaccine or placebo injection. Sequenced by immunoSEQ multiplex PCR; TCRdb stores in-frame clones only, minus some. The sample has roughly 400,000 clones, 90% seen once; the top ten hold about 4.5%. Worth noting for this clone: What it binds is unknown.

The receptor's source is a person aged 18-65 years who received the Ad26.COV2.S COVID-19 vaccine or a placebo. The sequenced sample was peripheral blood, obtained in a trial of Ad26.COV2.S vaccine versus placebo. The genes are TRBV2 and TRBJ1-4; possibly TRBD1 for D (6 bases). This CDR3 is CASIPRRGTSEKLFF. In DNA, the CDR3 is TGTGCCAGCATTCCTCGGCGAGGGACATCGGAAAAACTGTTTTTT.